Presented here are 14 T cell receptor beta chains from one specimen sequenced in a study of shared clonotypes between healthy human individuals. The protocol was immunoSEQ multiplex PCR, while the TCRdb copy is restricted to in-frame clones and leaves out a portion. The sample has about 1.1 million clones, approximately 80% seen once. What was sequenced was memory CD4+ T cells from PBMCs. Subset meaning: CD45RA-negative fraction. These receptors came from a man between 18 and 35 years old in good health. Some clones in this sample may be carry-over from other donors' samples.

This chain links TRBV4-1 with TRBJ1-5; D gene ambiguous. Germline V gives CDR1 MGHRA, CDR2 YSYEKL. The CDR3 has 17 residues. Trimming removed 0 bases at V and 0 bases at J, with 12 bases between. CDR3 amino acids: CASSQEGGADSNQPQHF. CDR3 sequence (DNA): TGCGCCAGCAGCCAAGAGGGCGGCGCGGATAGCAATCAGCCCCAGCATTTT.

This clone appeared once. In the same sample, other DNA sequences code for this CDR3. The chain is built from TRBV15 and TRBJ2-7; TRBD2 aligns across 10 bases. Germline-derived CDR1 and CDR2 are LNHNV and YYDKDF (reference sequence). J gave up 4 bases and V 6 bases, and 9 bases lay outside the gene matches. This CDR3 is built from 15 residues. The chain's CDR3 is CATSWLAGGSYEQYF. The CDR3 DNA sequence: TGTGCCACCAGTTGGTTAGCGGGAGGCTCATACGAGCAGTACTTC.

The chain is built from TRBV6-5 and TRBJ1-1; D remains ambiguous. V was clipped by 4 bases and J by 4 bases, with 7 bases between them. Per germline, CDR1 MNHEY and CDR2 SVGAGI. The CDR3 sequence is 12 residues long. Here the CDR3 reads CASSSRGTEAFF. CDR3 nucleotide sequence: TGTGCCAGCAGTTCGCGGGGCACTGAAGCTTTCTTT.

V gene TRBV6-5 combines with J gene TRBJ2-2; D unclear. The length of the CDR3 is 15 residues. Per germline, CDR1 MNHEY and CDR2 SVGAGI. V was trimmed by 0 bases and J by 1 base, leaving 6 bases between them. Here the CDR3 DNA reads TGTGCCAGCAGTTACTCATCAGGGAACACCGGGGAGCTGTTTTTT. This encodes CASSYSSGNTGELFF.

The sample holds many counts of this clone. V usage is TRBV5-4 and J usage is TRBJ2-5; 10 positions agree with TRBD2. CDR3 size: 15 residues. The ends lost 1 base at V and 5 bases at J; junction bases unmatched: 5. The germline V gene has CDR1 SGHNT and CDR2 YYREEE (reference sequence). The chain's CDR3 is CASSLRERGGETQYF. The CDR3 DNA follows: TGTGCCAGCAGCTTGCGTGAGCGGGGGGGGGAGACCCAGTACTTC.

This sequence joins TRBV7-9 and TRBJ2-5; no firm D call. CDR3 length: 16 residues. The germline V gene encodes CDR1 SEHNR and CDR2 FQNEAQ (reference sequence). The V end lost 1 base, the J end lost 5 bases, and 17 bases lay between the germline ends. CDR3 DNA sequence: TGTGCCAGCAGCTTAGGTCTCGGACCCCTCGGTGAGACCCAGTACTTC. Translating it yields CASSLGLGPLGETQYF.

A note on this clone: The sample carries other DNA sequences with the same CDR3. The chain uses TRBV15 and TRBJ2-7; D possibly corresponds to TRBD1 (5 bases). Trimming removed 3 bases from V and 2 bases from J, with 8 bases in between. Germline V gene data show CDR1 as LNHNV and CDR2 as YYDKDF (reference sequence). This CDR3 has 13 amino acids. CDR3 nucleotide sequence: TGTGCCACCAGCAGGGACAAGCCCTACGAGCAGTACTTC. Amino acids: CATSRDKPYEQYF.

In regard to this clone: This specimen includes other DNA sequences encoding the same CDR3. The genes are TRBV29-1 and TRBJ2-5; D is tentatively TRBD1 or TRBD2 (5 bases each). The germline V gene encodes CDR1 SQVTM and CDR2 ANQGSEA. CDR3 size: 13 residues. V dropped 4 bases and J dropped 4 bases, with 13 bases sitting between them. The CDR3 bases are TGCAGCGTTGCGTACCGTGGGGGAGAGACCCAGTACTTC. Protein sequence: CSVAYRGGETQYF. The full variable domain, completed using reference TRBV29-1 and TRBJ2-5, is SAVISQKPSRDICQRGTSLTIQCQVDSQVTMMFWYRQQPGQSLTLIATANQGSEATYESGFVIDKFPISRPNLTFSTLTVSNMSPEDSSIYLCSVAYRGGETQYFGPGTRLLVL.

This clone was counted a few times. The chain is built from TRBV7-2 and TRBJ2-1, with 16 bases identical to TRBD2. Trimming removed 1 base from V and 7 bases from J; junction bases left unmatched: 4. Per germline, CDR1 SGHTA and CDR2 FQGNSA. The CDR3 totals 17 residues. In DNA, the CDR3 is TGTGCCAGCAGCTTAGGAGGGACTAGCGGGAGGGGAAATGAGCAGTTCTTC. Its protein product is CASSLGGTSGRGNEQFF.

This chain links TRBV7-2 with TRBJ1-1; 7 nucleotides align to TRBD1. The trim removed 6 bases at V and 3 bases at J, leaving 7 bases unmatched. Germline lookup yields CDR1 SGHTA and CDR2 FQGNSA. The CDR3 sequence is 14 residues long. CDR3 protein: CASSRQGGYTEAFF. CDR3 nucleotide sequence: TGTGCCAGCAGTCGACAGGGTGGGTACACTGAAGCTTTCTTT.

This chain connects TRBV30 to TRBJ2-7, with D hard to call. With 0 bases removed from V and 5 bases from J, the gap between germline ends came to 5 bases. Per the germline V gene, CDR1 is GTSNPN and CDR2 is SVGIG (reference sequence). The CDR3 length is 11 residues. CDR3 nucleotides: TGTGCCTGGAGTGTTCGGGACGAGCAGTACTTC. As protein: CAWSVRDEQYF. Drawing the rest from reference TRBV30 and TRBJ2-7, the complete variable domain is SQTIHQWPATLVQPVGSPLSLECTVEGTSNPNLYWYRQAAGRGLQLLFYSVGIGQISSEVPQNLSASRPQDRQFILSSKKLLLSDSGFYLCAWSVRDEQYFGPGTRLTVT.

This clone has ten or more counts. V gene TRBV2 combines with J gene TRBJ2-7; TRBD2 aligns across 10 bases. This CDR3 has 13 residues. The germline CDR1 and CDR2 sequences are SNHLY and FYNNEI. V dropped 8 bases and J dropped 4; count of bases not matched to a gene: 5. This chain's CDR3 is CASVAGLAYEQYF. The CDR3 nucleotides read TGTGCCAGCGTCGCGGGACTAGCGTACGAGCAGTACTTC.

Remarks on this clone: In the same sample, other DNA sequences code for this CDR3. The chain has TRBV20-1 and TRBJ2-5; no reliable D call. The germline V gene encodes CDR1 DFQATT and CDR2 SNEGSKA (reference sequence). V lost 5 bases to trimming and J lost 2 bases, with 6 bases between them. This CDR3 contains 11 residues. Here the CDR3 DNA reads TGCAGTGCTGATTCGCAAGAGACCCAGTACTTC. Amino acids: CSADSQETQYF.

There are a few counts of this clone. This rearrangement joins TRBV30 to TRBJ1-5; no definite D call. Between the trimmed V and J ends, which lost 0 bases and 5 bases, there was a span of 8 bases. The CDR3 consists of 13 residues. In germline, CDR1 is GTSNPN, CDR2 SVGIG (reference sequence). The CDR3 here is CAWSVQRDQPQHF. For the CDR3, the DNA is TGTGCCTGGAGTGTACAGCGGGATCAGCCCCAGCATTTT.